These T cell receptor beta chains were read from a single sample in a study of cytomegalovirus exposure and HLA in healthy donors. This table comes from immunoSEQ multiplex PCR, and its TCRdb copy is limited to in-frame clones, with some not included. The sample lists about 150,000 clones, over 70% occurring once. The sequenced material came from PBMCs. The receptors were gathered from a man aged 25-45 years in good health and CMV-seronegative. Each CDR3 is given with its conserved first and last residue. Each record gives: D gene, V gene, clone size, J gene, CDR3 length, CDR3 protein, CDR3 DNA. D genes are given only for firm matches. Where a row states a size, it is once, few, many or the class of an expanded clone; other rows omit it.

d_call: -; v_call: TRBV10-3; clone_size: -; j_call: TRBJ1-1; cdr3_length: 15; cdr3_aa: CAISESTVKDTEAFF; cdr3_nt: TGTGCCATCAGTGAGTCGACTGTAAAGGACACTGAAGCTTTCTTT
d_call: -; v_call: TRBV27; clone_size: medium-sized; j_call: TRBJ1-4; cdr3_length: 14; cdr3_aa: CASGAVDSNEKLFF; cdr3_nt: TGTGCCAGCGGGGCCGTAGACAGTAATGAAAAACTGTTTTTT
d_call: TRBD2; v_call: TRBV14; clone_size: -; j_call: TRBJ2-7; cdr3_length: 15; cdr3_aa: CASSQGAGRAYEQYF; cdr3_nt: TGTGCCAGCAGCCAAGGGGCCGGGAGGGCCTACGAGCAGTACTTC
d_call: -; v_call: TRBV9; clone_size: few; j_call: TRBJ2-7; cdr3_length: 15; cdr3_aa: CASSVNYMVDSEQYF; cdr3_nt: TGTGCCAGCAGCGTAAACTATATGGTCGACTCCGAGCAGTACTTC
d_call: -; v_call: TRBV4-3; clone_size: -; j_call: TRBJ2-7; cdr3_length: 15; cdr3_aa: CASSQDLGGAYEQYF; cdr3_nt: TGCGCCAGCAGCCAAGATCTGGGGGGGGCATACGAGCAGTACTTC
d_call: TRBD2; v_call: TRBV19; clone_size: -; j_call: TRBJ2-5; cdr3_length: 16; cdr3_aa: CASSMGLAGGQETQYF; cdr3_nt: TGTGCCAGTAGTATGGGACTAGCGGGGGGACAAGAGACCCAGTACTTC
d_call: TRBD1; v_call: TRBV28; clone_size: few; j_call: TRBJ1-1; cdr3_length: 15; cdr3_aa: CASRDRLGRGTEAFF; cdr3_nt: TGTGCCAGCAGGGACAGGTTGGGGCGGGGCACTGAAGCTTTCTTT
d_call: -; v_call: TRBV7-2; clone_size: -; j_call: TRBJ1-2; cdr3_length: 14; cdr3_aa: CASSLAGQNYGYTF; cdr3_nt: TGTGCCAGCAGCTTAGCCGGACAGAACTATGGCTACACCTTC
d_call: -; v_call: TRBV29-1; clone_size: -; j_call: TRBJ2-7; cdr3_length: 13; cdr3_aa: CSVDDPNSYEQYF; cdr3_nt: TGCAGCGTTGACGATCCTAATTCCTACGAGCAGTACTTC
d_call: TRBD2; v_call: TRBV7-6; clone_size: -; j_call: TRBJ2-5; cdr3_length: 14; cdr3_aa: CASTPLAPGGTQYF; cdr3_nt: TGTGCCAGCACCCCACTAGCGCCCGGTGGGACCCAGTACTTC
d_call: TRBD1; v_call: TRBV5-1; clone_size: -; j_call: TRBJ1-2; cdr3_length: 17; cdr3_aa: CASSFRTGPTGAYGYTF; cdr3_nt: TGCGCCAGCAGCTTCCGGACAGGGCCAACCGGCGCCTATGGCTACACCTTC
d_call: TRBD2; v_call: TRBV10-2; clone_size: -; j_call: TRBJ2-5; cdr3_length: 13; cdr3_aa: CASSTSVRETQYF; cdr3_nt: TGCGCCAGCAGTACTAGCGTGCGAGAGACCCAGTACTTC
d_call: TRBD1; v_call: TRBV15; clone_size: -; j_call: TRBJ1-1; cdr3_length: 14; cdr3_aa: CATNLGQGDTEAFF; cdr3_nt: TGTGCCACCAACCTGGGGCAGGGGGACACTGAAGCTTTCTTT
d_call: TRBD1; v_call: TRBV7-9; clone_size: -; j_call: TRBJ1-1; cdr3_length: 14; cdr3_aa: CASSPDRKNTEAFF; cdr3_nt: TGTGCCAGCAGCCCGGACAGGAAGAACACTGAAGCTTTCTTT
d_call: -; v_call: TRBV5-5; clone_size: -; j_call: TRBJ2-7; cdr3_length: 15; cdr3_aa: CASSRDQGGGNEQYF; cdr3_nt: TGTGCCAGCAGCCGAGATCAGGGGGGAGGAAACGAGCAGTACTTC
d_call: -; v_call: TRBV28; clone_size: -; j_call: TRBJ1-2; cdr3_length: 14; cdr3_aa: CASSETDNNYGYTF; cdr3_nt: TGTGCCAGCAGCGAGACAGATAACAACTATGGCTACACCTTC
d_call: TRBD2; v_call: TRBV7-2; clone_size: -; j_call: TRBJ2-7; cdr3_length: 18; cdr3_aa: CASSRGMASGVSSYEQYF; cdr3_nt: TGTGCCAGCAGCAGGGGAATGGCTAGCGGGGTGAGCTCCTACGAGCAGTACTTC
d_call: -; v_call: TRBV29-1; clone_size: few; j_call: TRBJ1-1; cdr3_length: 11; cdr3_aa: CSVLQVSEAFF; cdr3_nt: TGCAGCGTTCTACAGGTATCTGAAGCTTTCTTT
d_call: TRBD1; v_call: TRBV7-9; clone_size: -; j_call: TRBJ2-3; cdr3_length: 16; cdr3_aa: CASSLGGGRGTDTQYF; cdr3_nt: TGTGCCAGCAGCTTAGGAGGGGGCAGGGGCACAGATACGCAGTATTTT
d_call: -; v_call: TRBV10-3; clone_size: once; j_call: TRBJ1-2; cdr3_length: 14; cdr3_aa: CAISGQGSSYGYTF; cdr3_nt: TGTGCCATCAGTGGTCAGGGAAGTTCCTATGGCTACACCTTC
d_call: TRBD1; v_call: TRBV6-5; clone_size: -; j_call: TRBJ2-5; cdr3_length: 14; cdr3_aa: CASSYGTETSEEYF; cdr3_nt: TGTGCCAGCAGTTACGGGACAGAGACCTCCGAGGAGTACTTC
d_call: -; v_call: TRBV7-9; clone_size: -; j_call: TRBJ1-1; cdr3_length: 15; cdr3_aa: CASSPYGGVNTEAFF; cdr3_nt: TGTGCCAGCAGCCCTTACGGGGGGGTAAACACTGAAGCTTTCTTT
d_call: -; v_call: TRBV28; clone_size: -; j_call: TRBJ2-2; cdr3_length: 12; cdr3_aa: CASSLSTGELFF; cdr3_nt: TGTGCCAGCAGTTTATCGACCGGGGAGCTGTTTTTT
d_call: TRBD1; v_call: TRBV27; clone_size: -; j_call: TRBJ1-1; cdr3_length: 14; cdr3_aa: CASCLDRAGTEAFF; cdr3_nt: TGTGCCAGCTGCCTCGACAGGGCGGGTACTGAAGCTTTCTTT
d_call: TRBD1; v_call: TRBV28; clone_size: -; j_call: TRBJ1-3; cdr3_length: 17; cdr3_aa: CASRHTTGDYSGNTIYF; cdr3_nt: TGTGCCAGCAGACACACGACAGGGGACTACTCTGGAAACACCATATATTTT
d_call: -; v_call: TRBV14; clone_size: once; j_call: TRBJ2-2; cdr3_length: 14; cdr3_aa: CASSLSVETGELFF; cdr3_nt: TGTGCCAGCAGCCTAAGCGTAGAAACCGGGGAGCTGTTTTTT
d_call: TRBD1; v_call: TRBV29-1; clone_size: -; j_call: TRBJ2-6; cdr3_length: 20; cdr3_aa: CSARTDGGVTGGSGANVLTF; cdr3_nt: TGCAGCGCCCGAACCGATGGGGGTGTGACAGGGGGCAGTGGGGCCAACGTCCTGACTTTC
d_call: -; v_call: TRBV19; clone_size: -; j_call: TRBJ1-1; cdr3_length: 15; cdr3_aa: CASSIRRGGNTEAFF; cdr3_nt: TGTGCCAGTAGTATTCGGCGGGGGGGGAACACTGAAGCTTTCTTT
d_call: -; v_call: TRBV28; clone_size: once; j_call: TRBJ1-5; cdr3_length: 14; cdr3_aa: CASRGQGGGQPQHF; cdr3_nt: TGTGCCAGCAGGGGGCAGGGAGGGGGTCAGCCCCAGCATTTT